This is a list of T cell receptor beta chains from one sample in a study of shared clonotypes between healthy human individuals. TCRdb keeps only in-frame clones here, not all; method: immunoSEQ multiplex PCR. The table shows about 530,000 clones, with less than 96% occurring only once. Sequences were obtained from naive CD4+ T cells sorted from blood. These receptors all come from a woman under 40 in good health. Both conserved end residues are part of each CDR3. The D gene is left open where the match is weak. Clone size is shown for a subset of rows, as once, few, many or a class of expanded clone.

j_call	d_call	clone_size	v_call	cdr3_aa	cdr3_nt
TRBJ1-5	.	.	TRBV28	CASSLSVRLNQPQHF	TGTGCCAGCAGTTTATCGGTCAGGCTAAATCAGCCCCAGCATTTT
TRBJ1-4	.	.	TRBV4-2	CASSQGDPNDVVFF	TGTGCCAGCAGCCAGGGGGACCCTAACGACGTAGTGTTTTTT
TRBJ1-5	.	once	TRBV6-1	CASSASWGGQGQPQHF	TGTGCCAGCAGTGCTAGTTGGGGGGGCCAAGGTCAGCCCCAGCATTTT
TRBJ1-1	.	.	TRBV19	CASSPEGGADTEAFF	TGTGCCAGTAGTCCCGAAGGGGGGGCGGACACTGAAGCTTTCTTT
TRBJ2-7	TRBD1	.	TRBV7-9	CASSLDKGTEADEQYF	TGTGCCAGCAGCTTAGACAAGGGGACAGAGGCTGACGAGCAGTACTTC
TRBJ2-1	.	once	TRBV19	CASAPGADNEQFF	TGTGCCAGTGCCCCGGGGGCCGACAATGAGCAGTTCTTC
TRBJ2-1	TRBD2	few	TRBV28	CASSPLGLAVYNEQFF	TGTGCCAGCAGTCCCCTCGGACTAGCGGTCTACAATGAGCAGTTCTTC
TRBJ2-1	.	.	TRBV9	CASSVALGPEQFF	TGTGCCAGCAGCGTAGCTTTGGGGCCTGAGCAGTTCTTC
TRBJ2-7	.	.	TRBV5-1	CASSLRLNRYEQYF	TGCGCCAGCAGCCTGAGGCTAAATAGGTACGAGCAGTACTTC
TRBJ1-1	.	.	TRBV18	CASSPGRLNTEAFF	TGTGCCAGCTCACCAGGACGGCTGAACACTGAAGCTTTCTTT
TRBJ2-2	.	.	TRBV5-5	CASSLLTGELFF	TGTGCCAGCAGCCTCCTCACCGGGGAGCTGTTTTTT
TRBJ2-1	TRBD2	.	TRBV11-2	CASSHLTSGYNEQFF	TGTGCCAGCAGCCACCTTACTAGCGGATACAATGAGCAGTTCTTC
TRBJ2-7	TRBD2	.	TRBV5-1	CASSLDGAGSYEQYF	TGCGCCAGCAGCTTGGATGGAGCGGGATCCTACGAGCAGTACTTC
TRBJ2-2	.	.	TRBV9	CASSVVGRVNTGELFF	TGTGCCAGCAGCGTAGTAGGCAGGGTGAACACCGGGGAGCTGTTTTTT
TRBJ1-3	.	.	TRBV5-1	CASSLGDPGSGNTIYF	TGCGCCAGCAGCTTGGGAGACCCTGGCTCTGGAAACACCATATATTTT
TRBJ2-3	.	.	TRBV10-1	CASKGGGEPTDTQYF	TGCGCCTCTAAGGGCGGAGGGGAACCCACAGATACGCAGTATTTT
TRBJ2-4	.	.	TRBV2	CASGVTRLNIQYF	TGTGCCAGTGGGGTAACTCGCCTAAACATTCAGTACTTC
TRBJ1-5	TRBD1	.	TRBV30	CAWSPYWDREGTGNQPQHF	TGTGCCTGGAGTCCATACTGGGACAGGGAGGGCACGGGGAATCAGCCCCAGCATTTT
TRBJ2-5	TRBD1	.	TRBV19	CASSIGTGANTETQYF	TGTGCCAGTAGTATAGGGACAGGGGCTAACACAGAGACCCAGTACTTC
TRBJ1-5	.	.	TRBV7-2	CASSPNPNQPQHF	TGTGCCAGCAGCCCGAATCCTAATCAGCCCCAGCATTTT
TRBJ1-4	.	.	TRBV7-2	CASSRREGSEKLFF	TGTGCCAGCAGCAGAAGGGAGGGGAGTGAAAAACTGTTTTTT
TRBJ2-7	TRBD2	.	TRBV6-5	CASISGRAPYEQYF	TGTGCCAGCATCAGTGGGAGGGCCCCCTACGAGCAGTACTTC
TRBJ1-5	.	.	TRBV4-1	CASSQEVAQPQHF	TGCGCCAGCAGCCAAGAGGTGGCTCAGCCCCAGCATTTT
TRBJ2-3	TRBD2	.	TRBV28	CASSLLAGAGGDTQYF	TGTGCCAGCAGTTTACTAGCGGGAGCGGGAGGAGATACGCAGTATTTT
TRBJ2-3	TRBD2	.	TRBV10-3	CAISILAGQLDTQYF	TGTGCCATCAGTATCCTAGCGGGACAGTTGGATACGCAGTATTTT
TRBJ1-2	.	.	TRBV10-2	CASSAGGVHGYTF	TGCGCCAGCAGCGCCGGGGGGGTCCATGGCTACACCTTC
TRBJ2-1	TRBD2	.	TRBV27	CASIGWSGGYNEQFF	TGTGCCAGCATCGGGTGGTCGGGAGGGTACAATGAGCAGTTCTTC
TRBJ2-2	.	.	TRBV7-3	CASSLQGSTGELFF	TGTGCCAGCAGCTTACAAGGGAGCACCGGGGAGCTGTTTTTT
TRBJ1-4	.	.	TRBV4-1	CASSHRIPRYLDATNEKLFF	TGCGCCAGCAGCCATAGAATCCCACGGTACTTAGATGCAACTAATGAAAAACTGTTTTTT
TRBJ2-6	.	.	TRBV19	CASRSTVAGANVLTF	TGTGCCAGTAGATCTACGGTAGCTGGGGCCAACGTCCTGACTTTC
TRBJ2-3	TRBD2	.	TRBV5-1	CASSPSGRLTDTQYF	TGCGCCAGCAGTCCTAGCGGGAGGCTCACAGATACGCAGTATTTT
TRBJ2-5	TRBD1	.	TRBV18	CASSNQGAGTGVETQYF	TGTGCCAGCTCAAACCAGGGAGCCGGGACAGGAGTCGAGACCCAGTACTTC
TRBJ1-2	.	.	TRBV5-1	CASSLLEGANYGYTF	TGCGCCAGCAGCTTGCTGGAGGGCGCTAACTATGGCTACACCTTC
TRBJ1-1	.	.	TRBV7-8	CASSFTDGDTEAFF	TGTGCCAGCAGCTTTACAGACGGAGATACTGAAGCTTTCTTT
TRBJ2-4	.	.	TRBV7-2	CASSSGRGNIQYF	TGTGCCAGCAGCTCGGGGAGGGGGAACATTCAGTACTTC
TRBJ2-6	.	once	TRBV19	CASGQSGANVLTF	TGTGCCTCTGGACAGTCTGGGGCCAACGTCCTGACTTTC
TRBJ2-3	TRBD2	.	TRBV18	CASSSKTGGPTRAITDTQYF	TGTGCCAGCTCGTCCAAGACGGGAGGGCCTACAAGGGCAATAACAGATACGCAGTATTTT
TRBJ2-4	.	.	TRBV13	CASSLEGTKAKNIQYF	TGTGCCAGCAGCTTAGAAGGGACAAAAGCCAAAAACATTCAGTACTTC
TRBJ2-3	.	once	TRBV6-1	CASRGDTQYF	TGTGCCAGCAGGGGGGATACGCAGTATTTT
TRBJ1-4	.	once	TRBV10-3	CAISGQATNEKLFF	TGTGCCATCAGTGGGCAGGCTACTAATGAAAAACTGTTTTTT
TRBJ2-5	.	once	TRBV18	CASSPFTGQETQYF	TGTGCCAGCTCACCATTCACGGGGCAAGAGACCCAGTACTTC
TRBJ2-7	TRBD2	.	TRBV4-2	CASSRGLAGDRYEQYF	TGTGCCAGCAGCCGGGGACTAGCGGGAGATCGTTACGAGCAGTACTTC
TRBJ2-2	TRBD1	.	TRBV19	CASSGQEANTGELFF	TGTGCCAGTAGCGGACAGGAAGCGAACACCGGGGAGCTGTTTTTT
TRBJ1-6	.	.	TRBV6-5	CASSRSITYSPLHF	TGTGCCAGCTCTCGGAGTATCACCTATTCACCCCTCCACTTT
TRBJ2-7	.	.	TRBV7-2	CASSFSNSYEQYF	TGTGCCAGCAGCTTTTCAAATTCCTACGAGCAGTACTTC
TRBJ2-7	.	.	TRBV7-2	CASSLVVGGIDEQYF	TGTGCCAGCAGCTTAGTTGTAGGGGGGATCGACGAGCAGTACTTC
TRBJ2-1	TRBD2	once	TRBV27	CASRPTSGRYNEQFF	TGTGCCAGCAGACCCACTAGCGGGAGATACAATGAGCAGTTCTTC
TRBJ2-1	TRBD2	.	TRBV18	CASSPRAGTSGYNEQFF	TGTGCCAGCTCACCACGGGCCGGGACTAGCGGTTACAATGAGCAGTTCTTC
TRBJ2-7	TRBD1	.	TRBV7-9	CASSLDSQGAREQYF	TGTGCCAGCAGCTTAGATTCACAGGGGGCGCGGGAGCAGTACTTC
TRBJ1-6	.	.	TRBV2	CASRQDSPLHF	TGTGCCAGCCGCCAGGATTCACCCCTCCACTTT
TRBJ1-2	TRBD1	.	TRBV5-1	CASSFTYTGVGVDYGYTF	TGCGCCAGCAGCTTCACCTATACAGGGGTTGGGGTCGACTATGGCTACACCTTC
TRBJ1-1	TRBD1	.	TRBV28	CASSPTDRGREAFF	TGTGCCAGCAGCCCTACGGACAGGGGGCGAGAAGCTTTCTTT
TRBJ1-5	.	.	TRBV7-9	CASSLVHNGSNQPQHF	TGTGCCAGCAGCTTAGTTCACAACGGGAGCAATCAGCCCCAGCATTTT
TRBJ2-5	.	once	TRBV28	CASSPQGTQETQYF	TGTGCCAGCAGTCCTCAGGGGACCCAAGAGACCCAGTACTTC
TRBJ2-1	TRBD2	once	TRBV2	CASSVSSGSFEQFF	TGTGCCAGCAGTGTTTCTAGCGGGAGCTTCGAGCAGTTCTTC